This entry describes one TCR beta chain. The antigen is unknown. Researchers report immunoSEQ v3.0 was run at survey level. Here immunoSEQ multiplex PCR was the method, and the copy in TCRdb shows in-frame clones only, minus some. The repertoire holds approximately 18,000 clones, with around 91% as singletons. These data are taken from a study of long-term antiretroviral therapy in people with HIV. The J segment lost 4 bases and the V segment lost 5 bases, leaving 5 bases of the junction unmatched. This CDR3 has 15 residues. Germline V gene lookup returns CDR1 LNHNV and CDR2 YYDKDF (reference sequence). Findings and caveats of the study: All blood samples came from the years 2004 to 2017, possibly under older ART regimens. Against controls, HIV repertoires showed narrower ranges of CDR3 length.

J is TRBJ2-3 and V is TRBV15; 11 nucleotides agree with TRBD2. This receptor was taken from a man aged 50-59 years with HIV. Sample: unsorted PBMCs, taken 3 years after starting antiretroviral therapy. Here the CDR3 DNA reads TGTGCCACCAGCTTAGCGGGGGGGACCGCAGATACGCAGTATTTT. This encodes CATSLAGGTADTQYF.